This TCR beta chain comes out of a study of beta chain features in type 1 diabetes. What was sequenced were expressed TCRB transcripts, since all of the isolated RNA had been reverse transcribed. Clones were read by immunoSEQ multiplex PCR, and TCRdb kept only the in-frame ones, dropping some. Here the sample spans roughly 400,000 clones, roughly 13% being singletons. Per donor, one heparinised blood draw averaged around 120 mL. Without exception, sorted populations had purity beyond 95%. The V gene's germline CDR1 is SGHRS and CDR2 YFSETQ. This CDR3 has 15 amino acids. Trimming pared 0 bases from V and 7 bases from J, leaving 16 bases between. Study-wide results and limits: Shortening of TCRB CDR3s, moderate but significant, appeared in all four CD4+ subsets of Type 1 diabetes patients. Patients' naive, central memory and Treg TCRB repertoires seemed closer to one another than those of healthy donors.

A note on this clone: The antigen is not known.

The chain has TRBV5-1 and TRBJ2-5; no definite D call. The clonotype comes from a man younger than 40 in good health. Sequenced: naive CD4+ T cells from blood. The CDR3 DNA sequence: TGCGCCAGCAGCTTGGGATCCGGCGATTATGGGACCCAGTACTTC. Protein sequence: CASSLGSGDYGTQYF.